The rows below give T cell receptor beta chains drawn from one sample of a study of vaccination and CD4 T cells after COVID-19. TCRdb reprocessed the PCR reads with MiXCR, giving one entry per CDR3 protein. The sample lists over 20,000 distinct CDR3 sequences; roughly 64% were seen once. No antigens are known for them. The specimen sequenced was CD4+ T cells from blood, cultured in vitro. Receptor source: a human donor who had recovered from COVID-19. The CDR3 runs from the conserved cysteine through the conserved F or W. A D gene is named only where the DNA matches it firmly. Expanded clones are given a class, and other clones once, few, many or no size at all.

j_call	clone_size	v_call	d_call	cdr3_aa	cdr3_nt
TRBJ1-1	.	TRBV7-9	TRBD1	CASSFPSTGGAVGTEAFF	TGTGCCAGCAGCTTCCCATCGACAGGGGGCGCGGTAGGCACTGAAGCTTTCTTT
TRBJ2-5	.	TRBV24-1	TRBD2	CATGEGYQETQYF	TGTGCCACCGGGGAGGGTTACCAAGAGACCCAGTACTTC
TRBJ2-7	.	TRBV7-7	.	CASSLGQGQQQYF	TGTGCTAGCAGCTTAGGCCAGGGGCAGCAGCAGTACTTC
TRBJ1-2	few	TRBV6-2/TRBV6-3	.	CASSYSSYGYTF	TGTGCCAGCAGTTACAGCTCCTATGGCTACACCTTC
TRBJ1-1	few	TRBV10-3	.	CAIIAGEETENTEAFF	TGTGCCATCATAGCGGGGGAGGAGACGGAAAACACTGAAGCTTTCTTT
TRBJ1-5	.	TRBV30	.	CAWSVLGSSQPQHF	TGTGCCTGGAGTGTACTCGGCAGTAGCCAGCCCCAGCATTTT
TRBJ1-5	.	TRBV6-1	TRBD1	CASGPGTGGTQPQHF	TGTGCCAGCGGGCCGGGGACAGGGGGAACTCAGCCCCAGCATTTT
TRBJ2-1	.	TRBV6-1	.	CASRGVVPNEQFF	TGTGCCAGCAGGGGCGTAGTTCCCAATGAGCAGTTCTTC
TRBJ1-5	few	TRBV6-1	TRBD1	CASSPGTGDQPQHF	TGTGCCAGCAGTCCCGGGACAGGGGATCAGCCCCAGCATTTT
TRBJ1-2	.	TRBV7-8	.	CASSLVFSSGYTF	TGTGCCAGCAGCTTAGTATTCTCCAGTGGCTACACCTTC
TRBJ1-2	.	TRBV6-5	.	CASSYSNGYGYTF	TGTGCCAGCAGTTACTCGAACGGATATGGCTACACCTTC
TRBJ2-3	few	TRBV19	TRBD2	CASSALAGGADTQYF	TGTGCCAGTAGTGCACTAGCGGGAGGCGCAGATACGCAGTATTTT
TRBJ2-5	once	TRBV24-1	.	CATSDFGTPSETQYF	TGTGCCACCAGTGATTTCGGGACCCCAAGCGAGACCCAGTACTTC
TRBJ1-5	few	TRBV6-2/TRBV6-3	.	CASSSTTARGNQPQHF	TGTGCCAGCAGTTCCACTACAGCGAGGGGGAATCAGCCCCAGCATTTT
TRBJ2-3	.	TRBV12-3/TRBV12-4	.	CASSPPGLGTQYF	TGTGCCAGCAGTCCCCCGGGATTGGGTACGCAGTATTTT
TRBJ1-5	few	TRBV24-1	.	CATSDSRDNQFSRSNQPQHF	TGTGCCACCAGTGACTCCCGGGACAATCAATTCTCTCGTAGCAATCAGCCCCAGCATTTT
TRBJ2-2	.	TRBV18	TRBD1	CASSPQTGSRNTGELFF	TGTGCCAGCTCACCCCAGACAGGGTCGAGGAACACCGGGGAGCTGTTTTTT
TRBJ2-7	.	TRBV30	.	CAWRGTAYSYEQYF	TGTGCCTGGCGGGGGACTGCGTACTCCTACGAGCAGTACTTC
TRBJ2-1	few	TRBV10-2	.	CASREWLALRGNEQFF	TGCGCCAGCAGGGAATGGCTAGCGCTCCGTGGCAATGAGCAGTTCTTC
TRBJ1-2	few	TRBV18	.	CASSPDGNGYTF	TGTGCCAGCTCACCAGACGGGAATGGCTACACCTTC
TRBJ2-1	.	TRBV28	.	CASFPWGVTRRDNEQFF	TGTGCCAGTTTCCCATGGGGCGTGACTAGGAGGGACAATGAGCAGTTCTTC
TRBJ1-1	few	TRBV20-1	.	CSARIPRGETEAFF	TGCAGTGCTAGGATCCCCAGGGGTGAGACTGAAGCTTTCTTT
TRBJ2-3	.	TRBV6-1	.	CASSTESQIMQYF	TGTGCCAGCAGTACCGAGTCCCAGATTATGCAGTATTTT
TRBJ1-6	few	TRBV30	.	CAWSVAGTNSPLHF	TGTGCCTGGAGTGTAGCAGGGACCAATTCACCCCTCCACTTT
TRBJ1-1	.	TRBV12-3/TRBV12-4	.	CASSLVYTEAFF	TGTGCCAGCAGCCTGGTGTACACTGAAGCTTTCTTT
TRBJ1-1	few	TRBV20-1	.	CSAFVTGLLNTEAFF	TGCAGTGCCTTCGTTACGGGACTCTTAAACACTGAAGCTTTCTTT
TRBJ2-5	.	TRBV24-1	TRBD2	CATAASGYQETQYF	TGTGCCACCGCGGCTAGCGGGTACCAAGAGACCCAGTACTTC
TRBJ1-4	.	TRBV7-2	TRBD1	CASSRNRGRNEKLFF	TGTGCCAGCAGCCGGAACAGGGGACGTAATGAAAAACTGTTTTTT
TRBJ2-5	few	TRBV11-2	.	CASGGGRKETQYF	TGTGCCAGTGGGGGCGGGCGGAAAGAGACCCAGTACTTC
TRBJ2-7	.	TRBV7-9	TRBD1	CASSLVGKARGLYEQYF	TGTGCCAGCAGCTTAGTCGGGAAGGCCAGGGGGCTCTACGAGCAGTACTTC
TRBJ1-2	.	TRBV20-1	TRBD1	CSARKLRGRDYGYTF	TGCAGTGCTAGAAAACTCAGGGGGCGCGACTATGGCTACACCTTC
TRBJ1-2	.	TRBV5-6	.	CASSVIVYYGYTF	TGTGCCAGCAGCGTCATCGTCTACTATGGCTACACCTTC
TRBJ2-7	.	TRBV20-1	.	CSRPANSGGTSYEQYF	TGCAGTAGGCCGGCTAATAGCGGTGGTACCTCCTACGAGCAGTACTTC
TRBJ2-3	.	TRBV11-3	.	CASSQGWDTDTQYF	TGTGCCAGCAGTCAGGGGTGGGACACAGATACGCAGTATTTT
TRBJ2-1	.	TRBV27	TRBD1	CASSFLRTTGIHNEQFF	TGTGCCAGCAGTTTTTTACGTACGACAGGGATTCACAATGAGCAGTTCTTC
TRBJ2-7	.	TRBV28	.	CASSLNFLTDTYEQYF	TGTGCCAGCAGTTTAAACTTCCTGACAGACACCTACGAGCAGTACTTC
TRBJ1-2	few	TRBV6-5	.	CASSYSRGQYYGYTF	TGTGCCAGCAGTTACTCGAGAGGGCAGTATTATGGCTACACCTTC
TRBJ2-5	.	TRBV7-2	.	CASSLVNGGETQYF	TGTGCCAGCAGCTTAGTCAATGGCGGGGAGACCCAGTACTTC
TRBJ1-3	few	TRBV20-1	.	CSASRATSGNTIYF	TGCAGTGCTAGCCGGGCTACCTCTGGAAACACCATATATTTT
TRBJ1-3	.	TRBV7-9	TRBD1	CASSWGTGLSGNTIYF	TGTGCCAGCAGCTGGGGGACAGGGCTCTCTGGAAACACCATATATTTT
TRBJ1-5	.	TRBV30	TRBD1	CAWSGSQGIKQPQHF	TGTGCCTGGAGCGGATCACAGGGGATTAAACAGCCCCAGCATTTT
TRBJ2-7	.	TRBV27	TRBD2	CASGSTGTRHYEQYF	TGTGCCAGCGGCTCGACCGGGACTAGACACTACGAGCAGTACTTC
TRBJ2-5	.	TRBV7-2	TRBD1	CASSPSTGGETQYF	TGTGCCAGCAGCCCATCGACAGGGGGAGAGACCCAGTACTTC
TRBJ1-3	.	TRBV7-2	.	CASSTPVGSLGNTIYF	TGTGCCAGCAGCACACCCGTGGGGTCACTTGGAAACACCATATATTTT
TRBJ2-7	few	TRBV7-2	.	CASSLGGAGPRGYEQYF	TGTGCCAGCAGCTTAGGAGGCGCAGGACCGAGGGGGTACGAGCAGTACTTC